One sample yielded the 19 T cell receptor beta chains listed below, sequenced in a study of blood T cell repertoires in COVID-19. Produced via immunoSEQ multiplex PCR; TCRdb's table is partial and in-frame only. Found here are more than 150,000 clones, around 84% of them singletons; the top ten hold roughly 7.3%. Sequenced sample: PBMCs or T cells enriched from blood (not recorded which). These receptors were collected from a woman between 50 and 59 years old who had recovered from COVID-19.

The V and J genes are TRBV19 and TRBJ2-6; TRBD2 agrees at 7 bases. Germline CDR1 reads LNHDA; CDR2 reads SQIVND (reference sequence). V gave up 6 bases and J gave up 2 bases; unmatched junction bases: 7. The CDR3 has 16 residues. In DNA form, the CDR3 reads TGTGCCAGTAGCGGCGGCGGGGGTACTGGGGCCAACGTCCTGACTTTC. Amino acids: CASSGGGGTGANVLTF.

The V gene is TRBV7-2, the J gene TRBJ1-3; 7 bases line up with TRBD1. The CDR3 totals 16 residues. The trim removed 4 bases at V and 0 bases at J, leaving 6 bases unmatched. Germline loops: CDR1 SGHTA, CDR2 FQGNSA. This CDR3 reads CASSSGTASSGNTIYF. CDR3 nucleotides: TGTGCCAGCAGCTCCGGGACAGCGAGCTCTGGAAACACCATATATTTT.

The genes are TRBV11-2 and TRBJ2-7; TRBD2 matches at 14 bases. The CDR3 runs to 16 residues. CDR1 is SGHAT, CDR2 FQNNGV, per germline. V lost 1 base, J lost 2 bases, and 1 base stayed unmatched. CDR3 nucleotides: TGTGCCAGCAGCTTAGTGGGACTAGCGGGAGCCTACGAGCAGTACTTC. This sequence encodes CASSLVGLAGAYEQYF. The variable domain in full, with the rest retrieved from reference TRBV11-2 and TRBJ2-7, is EAGVAQSPRYKIIEKRQSVAFWCNPISGHATLYWYQQILGQGPKLLIQFQNNGVVDDSQLPKDRFSAERLKGVDSTLKIQPAKLEDSAVYLCASSLVGLAGAYEQYFGPGTRLTVT.

The V gene is TRBV29-1, the J gene TRBJ1-2, with TRBD1 identical over 8 bases. Germline values: CDR1 SQVTM, CDR2 ANQGSEA. V lost 0 bases and J lost 4; bases outside the gene matches: 7. CDR3 size: 15 residues. CDR3 nucleotides: TGCAGCGTTGAAGAGCCGGACAGGGCAGGCTATGGCTACACCTTC. The encoded protein is CSVEEPDRAGYGYTF.

In this sample, this clone turned up once. The V gene is TRBV4-2, the J gene TRBJ2-7; no clear D. V dropped 0 bases and J dropped 0 bases, with 9 bases sitting between them. This CDR3 is built from 15 residues. The germline gives CDR1 LGHNA, CDR2 YNFKEQ. The CDR3 here is CASSQDPRSSYEQYF. In nucleotides, the CDR3 is TGTGCCAGCAGCCAAGATCCTCGGAGCTCCTACGAGCAGTACTTC.

This chain connects TRBV20-1 to TRBJ2-7; no clear D gene. CDR1 is DFQATT, CDR2 SNEGSKA, per germline (reference sequence). Trimming stripped 3 bases from V and 2 bases from J, with 5 bases between. The CDR3 loop spans 11 amino acids. This CDR3 is CSASSAYEQYF. For the CDR3, the DNA is TGCAGTGCTAGTTCCGCCTACGAGCAGTACTTC.

The J gene is TRBJ2-3, the V gene TRBV4-2, with TRBD2 matching over 8 bases. Trimming took 0 bases from V and 1 from J; bases not matched to a gene: 6. CDR3 size: 17 residues. In germline, CDR1 is LGHNA, CDR2 YNFKEQ. CDR3 nucleotides: TGTGCCAGCAGCCAAGAAGGCGGGGGGATTCGCACAGATACGCAGTATTTT. It codes for CASSQEGGGIRTDTQYF.

V and J are TRBV7-2 and TRBJ1-2, with a tentative D call TRBD1 (5 bases). Trimming took off 5 bases at V and 4 bases at J, with 17 bases between the two ends. CDR3 length: 15 amino acids. Germline CDR1 reads SGHTA; CDR2 reads FQGNSA. CDR3 residues: CASSPMGQISYGYTF. CDR3 coding DNA: TGTGCCAGCAGCCCCATGGGGCAGATAAGCTATGGCTACACCTTC.

The chain recombines TRBV7-3 with TRBJ1-1; D is possibly TRBD1 (5 bases). Trimming shortened V by 3 bases and J by 6 bases, and 8 bases separated the two germline ends. Germline loops: CDR1 SGHTA, CDR2 FQGTGA. The CDR3 contains 12 residues. The CDR3 DNA follows: TGTGCCAGCAGCTTCAGGGTAGCTGAAGCTTTCTTT. Its protein is CASSFRVAEAFF.

This clone was seen just once. The chain links TRBV5-8 to TRBJ2-3; 9 nucleotides agree with TRBD2. Germline trimming cut 4 bases from V and 0 bases from J; bases unmatched to any gene: 3. In germline, CDR1 is SGHTS, CDR2 YDEGEE. This CDR3 has 15 amino acids. CDR3 protein: CASSIAGASTDTQYF. The CDR3 nucleotides read TGTGCCAGCAGCATAGCGGGAGCCAGCACAGATACGCAGTATTTT.

The rearrangement links TRBV2 to TRBJ2-7; the D gene is possibly TRBD2 (5 bases). The CDR3 contains 15 residues. The V end was cut by 8 bases, the J end by 2 bases, with 19 bases between. Germline V lookup: CDR1 SNHLY, CDR2 FYNNEI. The CDR3 coding sequence is TGTGCCAGCGCGGGCGACGGGCTAGGAACCTACGAGCAGTACTTC. This sequence encodes CASAGDGLGTYEQYF.

The gene calls are TRBV7-2 and TRBJ1-3; D uncertain. Trimming left V 5 bases short and J 2 bases short, with 10 bases between. The germline V gene encodes CDR1 SGHTA and CDR2 FQGNSA. The CDR3 contains 14 residues. The CDR3 DNA reads as TGTGCCAGCAGCCCCCTGGTAGCTGGAAACACCATATATTTT. Translating it yields CASSPLVAGNTIYF. Supplemented by reference TRBV7-2 and TRBJ1-3, the full variable domain reads GAGVSQSPSNKVTEKGKDVELRCDPISGHTALYWYRQSLGQGLEFLIYFQGNSAPDKSGLPSDRFSAERTGGSVSTLTIQRTQQEDSAVYLCASSPLVAGNTIYFGEGSWLTVV.

V and J are TRBV28 and TRBJ2-1; the D is unclear. Trimming removed 9 bases at V and 7 bases at J, with 10 bases between. Germline lookup yields CDR1 MDHEN and CDR2 SYDVKM. The CDR3 sequence is 11 residues long. CDR3 loop: CASDSRNEQFF. The CDR3 DNA is TGTGCCAGTGATTCTAGGAATGAGCAGTTCTTC. Combining the CDR3 with reference TRBV28 and TRBJ2-1 gives the whole variable domain DVKVTQSSRYLVKRTGEKVFLECVQDMDHENMFWYRQDPGLGLRLIYFSYDVKMKEKGDIPEGYSVSREKKERFSLILESASTNQTSMYLCASDSRNEQFFGPGTRLTVL.

This sequence joins TRBV24-1 and TRBJ1-2; weak D call: TRBD1 (6 bases). V was shortened by 3 bases and J by 6 bases, with 10 bases between the two germline ends. Germline V lookup: CDR1 KGHDR, CDR2 SFDVKD. The CDR3 has 13 residues. CDR3 in DNA: TGTGCCACCAGTGATAGGCAGGGGAATGGCTACACCTTC. This translates into CATSDRQGNGYTF.

The chain has TRBV28 and TRBJ1-1, with D hard to call. V shed 3 bases and J shed 0 bases, with 14 bases lying between them. CDR1 and CDR2 from the germline V gene are MDHEN and SYDVKM. This CDR3 contains 16 residues. The CDR3 DNA reads TGTGCCAGCAGTTTGGGAGGACGGATGATGAACACTGAAGCTTTCTTT. Its protein is CASSLGGRMMNTEAFF.

The chain employs TRBV15 and TRBJ1-1; no clear D. Trimming took 1 base from V and 3 from J, leaving 6 bases between them. Germline V CDR1 and CDR2: LNHNV, YYDKDF (reference sequence). The CDR3 is 13 residues long. CDR3 nucleotides: TGTGCCACCAGCAGAGGAGTGGACACTGAAGCTTTCTTT. Translating it yields CATSRGVDTEAFF.

V usage is TRBV5-1 and J usage is TRBJ1-1, with D hard to call. Germline V gene data show CDR1 as SGHRS and CDR2 as YFSETQ. The ends were cut back, 1 base at V and 8 bases at J, with 15 bases in the middle. The CDR3 is 14 residues long. The CDR3 nucleotides are TGCGCCAGCAGCTTGCTTTCCGGGTACGGGGAAGCTTTCTTT. It yields the protein CASSLLSGYGEAFF.

About this clone: The germline gene is not matched at one end of the junction; a read error may be the cause. CDR3 nucleotides: TGTGCCAGCAGCTTAGCACCTCCTGGGGCCCCCCTCTTC. It codes for CASSLAPPGAPLF. The rearrangement links TRBV7-9 to TRBJ2-1, with D possibly being TRBD1 (5 bases). The CDR3 is made up of 13 amino acids. Germline assignment: CDR1 SEHNR and CDR2 FQNEAQ (reference sequence).

This chain connects TRBV5-5 to TRBJ2-7, with 12 bases that match TRBD2. Germline V gene data show CDR1 as SGHKS and CDR2 as YYEKEE (reference sequence). This CDR3 comprises 17 residues. V gave up 1 base and J gave up 2 bases; unmatched junction bases: 7. CDR3 sequence reads: CASSLRGGLAGTYEQYF. Here the CDR3 DNA reads TGTGCCAGCAGCTTGCGCGGCGGACTAGCGGGAACCTACGAGCAGTACTTC.